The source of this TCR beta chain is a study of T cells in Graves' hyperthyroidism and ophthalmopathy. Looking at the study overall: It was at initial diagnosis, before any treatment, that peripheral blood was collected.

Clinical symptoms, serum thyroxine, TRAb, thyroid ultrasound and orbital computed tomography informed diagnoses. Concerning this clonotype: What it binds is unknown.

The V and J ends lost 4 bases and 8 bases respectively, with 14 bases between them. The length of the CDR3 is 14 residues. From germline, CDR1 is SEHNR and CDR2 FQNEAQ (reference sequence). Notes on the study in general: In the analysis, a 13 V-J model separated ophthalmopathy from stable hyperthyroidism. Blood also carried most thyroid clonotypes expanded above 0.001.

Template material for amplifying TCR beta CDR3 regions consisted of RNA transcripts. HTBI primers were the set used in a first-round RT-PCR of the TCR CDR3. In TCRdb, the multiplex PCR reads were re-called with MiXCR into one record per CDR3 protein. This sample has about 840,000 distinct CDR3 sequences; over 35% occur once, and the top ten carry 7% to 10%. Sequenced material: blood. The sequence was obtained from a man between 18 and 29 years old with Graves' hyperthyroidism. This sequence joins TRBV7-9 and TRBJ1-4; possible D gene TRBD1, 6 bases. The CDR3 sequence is CASSYPGHREKLFF. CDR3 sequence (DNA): TGTGCCAGCAGCTACCCGGGACATCGCGAAAAACTGTTTTTT.